This T cell receptor beta chain was recovered during a study of beta chain features in type 1 diabetes. Study summary: When patients were set against healthy donors, age, gender and cell yields were similar. Overall study results and limits: A pattern of fewer insertions and more deletions at VDJ junctions was seen in type 1 diabetes patients. Type 1 diabetes patients had TCRB CDR3s that were shorter (moderately but significantly so) in all four CD4+ subsets. It was among patients, rather than healthy donors, that naive, central memory and Treg TCRB repertoires appeared more similar.

The CDR3 covers 17 residues. The V and J ends lost 0 bases and 5 bases, in that order; junction bases with no gene match: 9. Germline CDR1 is SGHVS and CDR2 is FQNEAQ. This clone turned up a few times. Its antigen remains unknown. Sequenced material consisted of expressed TCRB transcripts (all of the isolated RNA was reverse transcribed). Repertoires were generated with immunoSEQ multiplex PCR, while TCRdb's copy carries only in-frame clones and drops some. The sample has roughly 150,000 clones, around 7.9% seen once. The receptor was derived from a man aged 18 to 35 with type 1 diabetes. The chain recombines TRBV7-8 with TRBJ2-1, with 8 bases lining up with TRBD2. The sequencing input was central memory CD4+ T cells from blood. Here the CDR3 DNA reads TGTGCCAGCAGCTTAGCGTCCGTACTAGCGGAGAACAATGAGCAGTTCTTC. Translation: CASSLASVLAENNEQFF.